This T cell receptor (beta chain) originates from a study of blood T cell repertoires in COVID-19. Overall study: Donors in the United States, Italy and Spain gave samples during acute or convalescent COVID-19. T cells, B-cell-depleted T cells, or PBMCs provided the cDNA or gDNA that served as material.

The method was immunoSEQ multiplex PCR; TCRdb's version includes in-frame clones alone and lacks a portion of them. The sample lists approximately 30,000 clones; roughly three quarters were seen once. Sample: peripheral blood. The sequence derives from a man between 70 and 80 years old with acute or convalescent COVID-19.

Written as DNA, the CDR3 is TGTGCCAGTAGTTTGGGGGGAGGATACAATCAGCCCCAGCATTTT. Translated: CASSLGGGYNQPQHF. The chain combines TRBV19 with TRBJ1-5; perhaps TRBD1 as D (5 bases). Germline CDR1 is LNHDA and CDR2 is SQIVND (reference sequence). The CDR3 totals 15 residues. V shed 5 bases and J shed 3 bases, with 14 bases lying between them.